Listed below are T cell receptor beta chains from one sample, sequenced in a study of shared clonotypes between healthy human individuals. Measured with immunoSEQ multiplex PCR; TCRdb has only the in-frame clones, and not every one. The sample lists about 380,000 clones, approximately 96% seen once, with 0.32% in the top ten. The sequenced material came from memory CD8+ T cells sorted from blood. The receptors stem from a man between 25 and 39 years old in good health. CDR3s include the opening cysteine and the closing phenylalanine or tryptophan. The D gene is left open where the match is weak. Clone size is shown for a subset of rows, as once, few, many or a class of expanded clone.

clone_size	d_call	v_call	j_call	cdr3_aa	cdr3_nt
NA	TRBD1	TRBV5-6	TRBJ1-5	CASRRTGEWNQPQHF	TGTGCCAGCAGAAGAACAGGGGAATGGAATCAGCCCCAGCATTTT
NA	NA	TRBV29-1	TRBJ1-3	CSAEGRFGNTIYF	TGCAGCGCCGAGGGACGGTTTGGAAACACCATATATTTT
NA	TRBD1	TRBV5-4	TRBJ2-7	CASSLEGARPYEQYF	TGTGCCAGCAGCTTAGAGGGGGCCAGACCCTACGAGCAGTACTTC
NA	TRBD1	TRBV5-1	TRBJ1-2	CASSLRAGGDYGYTF	TGCGCCAGCAGCTTGAGGGCAGGGGGCGATTATGGCTACACCTTC
NA	TRBD2	TRBV6-6	TRBJ2-1	CASSYLAGGPYNEQFF	TGTGCCAGCAGTTACCTAGCGGGAGGGCCCTACAATGAGCAGTTCTTC
NA	TRBD2	TRBV7-9	TRBJ2-1	CASSLVGREGLYNEQFF	TGTGCCAGCAGCTTAGTAGGACGGGAGGGCCTCTACAATGAGCAGTTCTTC
once	NA	TRBV19	TRBJ1-2	CASSIDGTYGYTF	TGTGCCAGTAGTATTGACGGGACGTATGGCTACACCTTC
NA	NA	TRBV10-3	TRBJ2-5	CAIRDQETQYF	TGTGCCATCAGGGATCAAGAGACCCAGTACTTC
NA	NA	TRBV7-2	TRBJ2-2	CASSLLNTGELFF	TGTGCCAGCAGCTTACTGAACACCGGGGAGCTGTTTTTT
NA	TRBD1	TRBV5-1	TRBJ2-5	CASSPGGSETQYF	TGCGCCAGCAGTCCAGGGGGCTCAGAGACCCAGTACTTC
NA	NA	TRBV12-5	TRBJ2-7	CASGLMAGSAYEQYF	TGTGCTAGTGGTTTGATGGCGGGGTCGGCCTACGAGCAGTACTTC
NA	TRBD1	TRBV11-2	TRBJ2-1	CASSLEPGGYNEQFF	TGTGCCAGCAGCTTAGAGCCAGGGGGCTACAATGAGCAGTTCTTC
NA	NA	TRBV7-9	TRBJ1-3	CASSDRGNTIYF	TGTGCCAGCAGCGACAGAGGAAACACCATATATTTT
NA	NA	TRBV18	TRBJ1-1	CASSPPTGIMNTEAFF	TGTGCCAGCTCACCACCGACAGGAATCATGAACACTGAAGCTTTCTTT
NA	NA	TRBV2	TRBJ2-3	CASSDWQQDTDTQYF	TGTGCCAGCAGTGATTGGCAGCAAGACACAGATACGCAGTATTTT
NA	TRBD1	TRBV4-1	TRBJ2-1	CASSQDRTGDEQFF	TGCGCCAGCAGCCAAGATAGAACAGGGGATGAGCAGTTCTTC
NA	NA	TRBV30	TRBJ2-2	CAWSGVGRTGELFF	TGTGCCTGGAGTGGGGTGGGGAGAACCGGGGAGCTGTTTTTT
NA	NA	TRBV27	TRBJ2-1	CASRMIGGAGEQFF	TGTGCCAGCAGAATGATTGGAGGAGCAGGTGAGCAGTTCTTC
NA	NA	TRBV7-2	TRBJ1-1	CASSPRGNTEAFF	TGTGCCAGCAGCCCCCGGGGGAACACTGAAGCTTTCTTT
NA	TRBD2	TRBV11-2	TRBJ2-7	CASSPGASGDSYEQYF	TGTGCCAGCAGCCCAGGGGCTAGCGGGGATTCCTACGAGCAGTACTTC
once	TRBD2	TRBV6-5	TRBJ2-7	CASSYGASGGYEQYF	TGTGCCAGCAGTTACGGGGCTAGCGGGGGTTACGAGCAGTACTTC
NA	NA	TRBV30	TRBJ2-7	CAWSSTGPISYEQYF	TGTGCCTGGAGTTCGACCGGGCCTATCTCCTACGAGCAGTACTTC
once	NA	TRBV11-2	TRBJ2-6	CASSLGLYSGANVLTF	TGTGCCAGCAGCTTAGGCCTCTACTCTGGGGCCAACGTCCTGACTTTC
NA	NA	TRBV27	TRBJ2-7	CASSFGQYYEQYF	TGTGCCAGCAGTTTCGGACAGTACTACGAGCAGTACTTC
NA	NA	TRBV7-9	TRBJ1-2	CASSSLQGSYGYTF	TGTGCCAGCAGCTCCTTACAGGGAAGCTATGGCTACACCTTC
NA	TRBD1	TRBV7-8	TRBJ1-1	CASSLGTGGNTEAFF	TGTGCCAGCAGCTTAGGGACAGGGGGGAACACTGAAGCTTTCTTT
once	TRBD1	TRBV30	TRBJ2-7	CAWSKDRGLDEQYF	TGTGCCTGGAGCAAGGACAGGGGGCTGGACGAGCAGTACTTC
NA	TRBD2	TRBV30	TRBJ2-2	CAVGTGLAVTGELFF	TGTGCCGTCGGGACGGGACTAGCGGTCACCGGGGAGCTGTTTTTT
NA	NA	TRBV5-4	TRBJ2-2	CASSEAGRGGELFF	TGTGCCAGCAGCGAAGCTGGGCGGGGCGGGGAGCTGTTTTTT
NA	TRBD1	TRBV18	TRBJ1-2	CASSPGTALYGYTF	TGTGCCAGCTCACCTGGGACAGCCCTCTATGGCTACACCTTC
NA	NA	TRBV7-2	TRBJ2-1	CASSSGSSYNEQFF	TGTGCCAGCAGCTCAGGGAGCTCCTACAATGAGCAGTTCTTC
NA	NA	TRBV2	TRBJ2-6	CASSDQGSGANVLTF	TGTGCCAGCAGTGATCAGGGGTCTGGGGCCAACGTCCTGACTTTC
NA	TRBD2	TRBV4-1	TRBJ2-1	CASRTLAGVGEQFF	TGCGCCAGCAGGACCCTAGCGGGAGTGGGGGAGCAGTTCTTC
once	NA	TRBV15	TRBJ1-4	CATSTGGVTNEKLFF	TGTGCCACCAGCACGGGGGGCGTAACTAATGAAAAACTGTTTTTT
NA	NA	TRBV6-6	TRBJ2-3	CASSSYTGTDTQYF	TGTGCCAGCAGTAGTTATACAGGCACAGATACGCAGTATTTT
NA	NA	TRBV7-9	TRBJ2-2	CASSPQGGIGTGELFF	TGTGCCAGCAGCCCCCAGGGGGGGATTGGGACCGGGGAGCTGTTTTTT
NA	TRBD2	TRBV27	TRBJ2-1	CASSMTSGSSYNEQFF	TGTGCCAGCAGTATGACTAGCGGGAGCTCCTACAATGAGCAGTTCTTC
NA	NA	TRBV2	TRBJ2-6	CASCRGGANVLTF	TGTGCCAGCTGTCGTGGTGGGGCCAACGTCCTGACTTTC
NA	NA	TRBV30	TRBJ2-1	CAGDLSSYNEQFF	TGTGCCGGGGACTTAAGCTCCTACAATGAGCAGTTCTTC
NA	NA	TRBV10-3	TRBJ2-6	CAISEYHSGANVLTF	TGTGCCATCAGTGAGTACCACTCTGGGGCCAACGTCCTGACTTTC
NA	TRBD1	TRBV28	TRBJ2-3	CASSPTRDRSTDTQYF	TGTGCCAGCAGTCCTACCAGGGACAGAAGCACAGATACGCAGTATTTT
NA	TRBD2	TRBV28	TRBJ2-3	CASRGVQRLAGTDTQYF	TGTGCCAGCAGGGGGGTACAGAGACTAGCGGGGACAGATACGCAGTATTTT
once	NA	TRBV18	TRBJ1-1	CASSLTPNTEAFF	TGTGCCAGCTCCCTGACACCGAACACTGAAGCTTTCTTT
NA	TRBD1	TRBV15	TRBJ2-7	CATSRVTGGEQYF	TGTGCCACCAGCAGAGTGACAGGGGGCGAGCAGTACTTC
NA	TRBD2	TRBV27	TRBJ2-7	CASSLKSSGRVQYF	TGTGCCAGCAGTTTAAAGTCTAGCGGGAGGGTCCAGTACTTC
NA	NA	TRBV2	TRBJ1-2	CASSEDEGYYGYTF	TGTGCCAGCAGTGAAGATGAGGGATACTATGGCTACACCTTC
NA	NA	TRBV10-2	TRBJ1-2	CASSESRGHYGYTF	TGCGCCAGCAGTGAGTCGCGAGGACACTATGGCTACACCTTC
NA	NA	TRBV2	TRBJ1-5	CASSVRGGQPQHF	TGTGCCAGCAGTGTGAGGGGAGGTCAGCCCCAGCATTTT
NA	NA	TRBV10-2	TRBJ2-5	CASSEPLDYFGETQYF	TGCGCCAGCAGTGAACCCCTTGACTATTTCGGCGAGACCCAGTACTTC
NA	NA	TRBV5-1	TRBJ1-4	CASSLAGRAGEKLFF	TGCGCCAGCAGCTTGGCGGGCAGGGCAGGGGAAAAACTGTTTTTT
NA	NA	TRBV6-5	TRBJ1-1	CASSRGQSEAFF	TGTGCCAGCAGTAGAGGACAGTCTGAAGCTTTCTTT
NA	NA	TRBV28	TRBJ1-5	CASSLSGGLGQPQHF	TGTGCCAGCAGTTTATCCGGGGGTTTGGGCCAGCCCCAGCATTTT